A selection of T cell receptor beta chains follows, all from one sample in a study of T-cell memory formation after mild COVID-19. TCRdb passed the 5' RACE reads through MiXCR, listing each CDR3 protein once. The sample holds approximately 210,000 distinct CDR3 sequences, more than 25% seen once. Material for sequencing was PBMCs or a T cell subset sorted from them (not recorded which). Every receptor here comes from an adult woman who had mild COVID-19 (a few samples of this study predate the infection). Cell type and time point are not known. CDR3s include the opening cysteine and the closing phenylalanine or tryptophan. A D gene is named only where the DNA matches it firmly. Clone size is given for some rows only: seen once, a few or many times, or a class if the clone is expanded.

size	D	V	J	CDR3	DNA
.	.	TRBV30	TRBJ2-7	CAGGFRRYAQYF	TGTGCCGGGGGATTTCGGAGGTACGCGCAGTACTTC
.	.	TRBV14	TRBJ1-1	CASSQLGRGLGTEAFF	TGTGCCAGCAGCCAGCTTGGTAGGGGCCTGGGCACTGAAGCTTTCTTT
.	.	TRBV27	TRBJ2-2	CASSLSVNTGELFF	TGTGCCAGCAGTCTCAGTGTTAACACCGGGGAGCTGTTTTTT
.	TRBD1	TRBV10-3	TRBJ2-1	CAIRNRGIDEQFF	TGTGCCATCAGGAACAGGGGTATCGATGAGCAGTTCTTC
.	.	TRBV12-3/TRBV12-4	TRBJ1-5	CASTEGFQPQHF	TGTGCCAGCACTGAGGGGTTTCAGCCCCAGCATTTT
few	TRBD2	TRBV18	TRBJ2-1	CASSPPGGEGEQFF	TGTGCCAGCTCACCCCCGGGAGGGGAAGGTGAGCAGTTCTTC
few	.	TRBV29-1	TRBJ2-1	CSVDGLERSYNEQFF	TGCAGCGTTGACGGCCTCGAGCGCTCCTACAATGAGCAGTTCTTC
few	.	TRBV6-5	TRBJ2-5	CASSPPGQGVLAGPVGTQYF	TGTGCCAGCAGTCCACCGGGACAGGGAGTTCTAGCGGGACCAGTCGGGACCCAGTACTTC
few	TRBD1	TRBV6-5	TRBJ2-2	CASRISYRGTGELFF	TGTGCCAGCAGGATTTCATACAGGGGCACCGGGGAGCTGTTTTTT
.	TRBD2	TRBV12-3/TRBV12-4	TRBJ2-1	CASSPISGGSYNEQFF	TGTGCCAGCAGTCCGATAAGCGGGGGGTCCTACAATGAGCAGTTCTTC
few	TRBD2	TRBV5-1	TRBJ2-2	CASSYLAGRLSGELFF	TGCGCCAGCAGCTATCTAGCGGGGAGGCTGAGCGGGGAGCTGTTTTTT
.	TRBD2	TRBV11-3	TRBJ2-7	CASSLDWASGKFQYF	TGTGCCAGCAGCTTAGATTGGGCTAGCGGGAAGTTCCAGTACTTC
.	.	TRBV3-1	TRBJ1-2	CASSQASGEGGYTF	TGTGCCAGCAGCCAAGCCTCAGGGGAGGGAGGCTACACCTTC
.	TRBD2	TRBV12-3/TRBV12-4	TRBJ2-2	CASSELAVTGELFF	TGTGCCAGCAGTGAGCTAGCGGTCACCGGGGAGCTGTTTTTT
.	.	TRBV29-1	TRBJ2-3	CSVEQGSSTDTQYF	TGCAGCGTTGAGCAGGGTTCTAGCACAGATACGCAGTATTTT
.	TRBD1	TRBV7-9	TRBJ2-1	CASSFSSGGLYNEQFF	TGTGCCAGCAGCTTCAGCTCAGGGGGCCTCTACAATGAGCAGTTCTTC
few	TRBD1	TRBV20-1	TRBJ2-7	CSAREQGIWSEQYF	TGCAGTGCCAGGGAACAGGGGATTTGGAGCGAGCAGTACTTC
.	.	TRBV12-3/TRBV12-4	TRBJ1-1	CASSLDGAIEAFF	TGTGCCAGCAGTTTGGACGGTGCTATTGAAGCTTTCTTT
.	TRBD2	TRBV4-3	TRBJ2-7	CASSQDSWYKGLPDEQYF	TGCGCCAGCAGCCAAGATTCTTGGTATAAGGGACTACCGGACGAGCAGTACTTC
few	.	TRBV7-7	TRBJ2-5	CASSLDITTETQYF	TGTGCTAGCAGCTTAGATATTACCACGGAGACCCAGTACTTC
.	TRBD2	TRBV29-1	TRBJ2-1	CSVVLLAEFNEQFF	TGCAGCGTTGTGTTACTAGCGGAGTTCAATGAGCAGTTCTTC
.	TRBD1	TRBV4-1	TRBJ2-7	CASSPTGGANYEQYF	TGCGCCAGCAGCCCAACAGGGGGCGCGAACTACGAGCAGTACTTC
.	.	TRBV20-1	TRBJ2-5	CSAPRVIRDRTQYF	TGCAGTGCTCCGAGGGTAATCAGGGATAGGACCCAGTACTTC
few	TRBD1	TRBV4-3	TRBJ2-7	CASSQDLGQGYEQYF	TGCGCCAGCAGCCAAGACCTGGGACAGGGGTACGAGCAGTACTTC
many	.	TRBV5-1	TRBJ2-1	CASSSRSGENEQFF	TGCGCCAGCAGCTCTCGTTCAGGGGAGAATGAGCAGTTCTTC